This is a list of T cell receptor beta chains from one sample in a study of cytomegalovirus exposure and HLA in healthy donors. The protocol was immunoSEQ multiplex PCR, while the TCRdb copy is restricted to in-frame clones and leaves out a portion. The sample has 180,000 or so clones; around 78% are singletons. Material for sequencing was PBMCs. Source of these receptors: a man aged 18 to 29 in good health and CMV-seronegative. Each CDR3 is given with its conserved first and last residue. The D gene is left open where the match is weak. Clone size is shown for a subset of rows, as once, few, many or a class of expanded clone.

NA	TRBJ1-1	TRBV30	NA	CAWSVASEAFF	TGTGCCTGGAGTGTAGCGTCTGAAGCTTTCTTT
TRBD2	TRBJ2-3	TRBV30	NA	CAWSVTSGTDTQYF	TGTGCCTGGAGTGTGACTAGCGGCACAGATACGCAGTATTTT
TRBD2	TRBJ2-1	TRBV7-6	NA	CASSLEASGRSYNEQFF	TGTGCCAGCAGCTTAGAGGCTAGCGGGAGATCCTACAATGAGCAGTTCTTC
TRBD1	TRBJ1-2	TRBV10-1	NA	CASSRDRGYGYTF	TGCGCCAGCAGTCGGGACAGGGGATACGGCTACACCTTC
TRBD1	TRBJ1-2	TRBV28	NA	CASSPNTGTGDSGYTF	TGTGCCAGCAGTCCCAATACCGGGACAGGGGATTCTGGCTACACCTTC
NA	TRBJ1-1	TRBV2	NA	CASSKEEGVTEAFF	TGTGCCAGCAGTAAAGAGGAGGGAGTGACTGAAGCTTTCTTT
NA	TRBJ2-5	TRBV7-9	NA	CASSPGNSGRETQYF	TGTGCCAGCAGCCCAGGAAATTCAGGGCGAGAGACCCAGTACTTC
NA	TRBJ2-7	TRBV9	NA	CASSVAPAGRTYEQYF	TGTGCCAGCAGCGTAGCTCCTGCAGGCCGTACCTACGAGCAGTACTTC
NA	TRBJ1-4	TRBV23-1	few	CASSRLRGGAGEKLFF	TGCGCCAGCAGTCGCCTTCGGGGGGGCGCAGGTGAAAAACTGTTTTTT
NA	TRBJ1-1	TRBV14	NA	CASSQVRGNTEAFF	TGTGCCAGCAGCCAAGTTAGGGGAAACACTGAAGCTTTCTTT
TRBD2	TRBJ2-7	TRBV30	NA	CAWGAGGPYEQYF	TGTGCCTGGGGAGCGGGAGGGCCCTACGAGCAGTACTTC
NA	TRBJ2-1	TRBV27	NA	CAVKDFYNEQFF	TGTGCCGTTAAAGACTTTTACAATGAGCAGTTCTTC
NA	TRBJ2-2	TRBV28	NA	CASSLFGGPNTGELFF	TGTGCCAGCAGTTTATTCGGAGGGCCGAACACCGGGGAGCTGTTTTTT
NA	TRBJ1-1	TRBV6-5	NA	CASSYQRQLNTEAFF	TGTGCCAGCAGTTATCAACGACAGCTGAACACTGAAGCTTTCTTT
NA	TRBJ1-1	TRBV30	NA	CAWGPRGFMNTEAFF	TGTGCCTGGGGACCCAGGGGCTTCATGAACACTGAAGCTTTCTTT
NA	TRBJ2-7	TRBV19	NA	CASSVAEGYEQYF	TGTGCCAGTAGTGTCGCAGAGGGCTACGAGCAGTACTTC
NA	TRBJ1-2	TRBV28	NA	CASSGGYGYTF	TGTGCCAGCAGTGGGGGGTATGGCTACACCTTC
TRBD1	TRBJ2-1	TRBV7-9	NA	CASSAAHRQGRENEQFF	TGTGCCAGCAGCGCAGCGCACCGACAGGGTAGAGAGAATGAGCAGTTCTTC
NA	TRBJ2-1	TRBV11-3	NA	CASSSSGNLDEQFF	TGTGCCAGCAGCTCCTCCGGGAACCTCGATGAGCAGTTCTTC
TRBD1	TRBJ2-5	TRBV5-6	NA	CASSLGTGGGKTQYF	TGTGCCAGCAGCTTGGGGACAGGAGGTGGAAAGACCCAGTACTTC
NA	TRBJ2-1	TRBV4-1	once	CASSQEGGTGNEQFF	TGCGCCAGCAGCCAAGAGGGCGGGACGGGGAATGAGCAGTTCTTC
TRBD1	TRBJ1-2	TRBV5-8	NA	CASSYKQGAAGYTF	TGTGCCAGCAGTTATAAACAGGGGGCGGCTGGCTACACCTTC